This T cell receptor (beta chain) emerged from a study of spatial heterogeneity in lung cancer. Across the whole study: Alpha-chain detections were consistently fewer than beta-chain detections among the sequences.

By frequency in the sample, this clonotype is large (0.1 to 1%). Its antigen remains unidentified. The V and J ends lost 8 bases and 5 bases respectively, with 18 bases between them. The germline gives CDR1 SGHTA, CDR2 FQGNSA. There are 14 residues in the CDR3. Broader study findings: Tumoral mutation counts were tracked by counts of expanded intratumoral alpha and beta TCRs.

TCRdb reprocessed the 5' RACE reads with MiXCR, giving one entry per CDR3 protein. The top ten hold 10% to 15% of the sample, which has about 2,200 distinct CDR3 sequences, approximately 10% seen once. Time point specified: sample taken at primary tumor resection. Researchers sequenced whole RNA taken from tumor, nontumor lung or frozen PBMC without sorting. The sample in question was lung tumor tissue, obtained at surgery. V gene TRBV7-2 combines with J gene TRBJ2-5; possibly TRBD1 or TRBD2 for D (5 bases each). The receptor was derived from a female donor with early-stage non-small cell lung cancer. The chain's CDR3 is CASRRGVLGETQYF. CDR3 bases: TGTGCCAGCCGACGAGGGGTATTGGGTGAGACCCAGTACTTC. Full variable domain (rest looked up from reference TRBV7-2 and TRBJ2-5): GAGVSQSPSNKVTEKGKDVELRCDPISGHTALYWYRQSLGQGLEFLIYFQGNSAPDKSGLPSDRFSAERTGGSVSTLTIQRTQQEDSAVYLCASRRGVLGETQYFGPGTRLLVL.